The source of this T cell receptor beta chain is a study of tumor-infiltrating lymphocytes in localized non-small cell lung cancer. General observations from the study: Each assay used a separate piece of the same tissue. Compared with uninvolved lung, tumors showed higher T cell infiltration by TCRbeta sequencing.

CDR3 length equals 15 residues. V lost 6 bases to trimming and J lost 11 bases; unmatched junction nucleotides: 13. Germline V gene sequence: CDR1 MNHNS, CDR2 SASEGT. Comments on this clone: What it binds is not known.

Profiled with immunoSEQ multiplex PCR; TCRdb holds only in-frame clones, not every one. The table shows about 13,000 clones, with approximately 70% occurring only once. What was sequenced was lung tumor tissue. This chain joins TRBV6-1 and TRBJ1-1; 12 nucleotides align to TRBD1. The TCR was taken from a human donor with non-small cell lung cancer. CDR3: CASRVSGTGGAWAFF. CDR3 nucleotides: TGTGCCAGCAGAGTCTCCGGGACAGGGGGCGCGTGGGCTTTCTTT.